What follows are 31 T cell receptor beta chains derived from one specimen sequenced in a study of shared clonotypes between healthy human individuals. The naive CD8 subset, CD45RO-negative cells positively selected for CCR7, excluded terminally differentiated effector memory CD45RA+ cells. The repertoire was sequenced with immunoSEQ multiplex PCR; TCRdb's copy has only in-frame clones and lacks some. The sample consists of some 2 million clones, about 95% of them appearing once. Source material: naive CD8+ T cells sorted from blood. The receptors stem from a man aged 18 to 35 in good health.

Points on this clone: Other DNA sequences in the sample encode the same CDR3. The chain recombines TRBV27 with TRBJ1-1; no clear D gene. V lost 2 bases to trimming and J lost 0 bases, with 7 bases between them. This CDR3 is 14 amino acids long. CDR1 MNHEY and CDR2 SMNVEV come from the germline V gene (reference sequence). Here the CDR3 reads CASSLQGLNTEAFF. The DNA for the CDR3 is TGTGCCAGCAGTTTACAAGGACTGAACACTGAAGCTTTCTTT.

The chain carries TRBV7-9 and TRBJ2-7; D remains unclear. The V end lost 1 base, the J end lost 4 bases, and 11 bases lay between the germline ends. The CDR3 has 14 amino acids. From germline, CDR1 is SEHNR and CDR2 FQNEAQ (reference sequence). CDR3 protein: CASSLGERGYEQYF. CDR3 DNA: TGTGCCAGCAGCTTAGGGGAACGTGGGTACGAGCAGTACTTC.

This chain joins TRBV27 and TRBJ1-4; D gene unclear. Trimming pared 7 bases from V and 5 bases from J, leaving 29 bases between. The germline gives CDR1 MNHEY, CDR2 SMNVEV (reference sequence). This CDR3 has 19 amino acids. CDR3 residues: CASTTALGYSLNQNEKLFF. CDR3 nucleotide sequence: TGTGCCAGCACCACGGCGCTGGGATACTCGCTAAATCAGAATGAAAAACTGTTTTTT. Combining the CDR3 with reference TRBV27 and TRBJ1-4 gives the whole variable domain EAQVTQNPRYLITVTGKKLTVTCSQNMNHEYMSWYRQDPGLGLRQIYYSMNVEVTDKGDVPEGYKVSRKEKRNFPLILESPSPNQTSLYFCASTTALGYSLNQNEKLFFGSGTQLSVL.

The CDR3 sequence: CASSVSTNTGELFF. The CDR3 nucleotides are TGCGCCAGCAGTGTGTCGACGAACACCGGGGAGCTGTTTTTT. This chain connects TRBV10-1 to TRBJ2-2; D call uncertain. The CDR3 loop spans 14 amino acids. V was shortened by 4 bases and J by 0 bases, with 6 bases between the two germline ends. Germline V gene lookup returns CDR1 WNHNN and CDR2 SYGVQD (reference sequence).

The genes are TRBV4-1 and TRBJ1-2; D is unresolved. V gave up 2 bases and J gave up 4 bases, with 14 bases separating them. CDR3 length equals 15 residues. CDR1 and CDR2 (germline): MGHRA, YSYEKL. The DNA for the CDR3 is TGCGCCAGCAGCCAAATCATCGACACCGCCTATGGCTACACCTTC. Translating it yields CASSQIIDTAYGYTF.

This sequence joins TRBV4-3 and TRBJ2-2; no firm D call. This CDR3 has 14 amino acids. Germline V gene sequence: CDR1 LGHNA, CDR2 YSLEER. V lost 2 bases and J 3 bases, leaving 7 bases between the germline ends. In DNA form, the CDR3 reads TGCGCCAGCAGCCAACTGTCCCACACCGGGGAGCTGTTTTTT. The encoded protein is CASSQLSHTGELFF.

The chain employs TRBV7-9 and TRBJ2-3; 7 bases align to TRBD1. Germline V gives CDR1 SEHNR, CDR2 FQNEAQ (reference sequence). The J segment lost 2 bases and the V segment lost 6 bases, leaving 5 bases of the junction unmatched. This CDR3 is built from 14 residues. CDR3 sequence reads: CASRTGWDTDTQYF. The CDR3 DNA reads as TGTGCCAGCAGGACAGGGTGGGACACAGATACGCAGTATTTT.

The chain combines TRBV7-2 with TRBJ2-7; 7 nucleotides agree with TRBD1. V was clipped by 3 bases and J by 3 bases; unmatched bases: 14. The CDR3 covers 17 residues. Germline loops: CDR1 SGHTA, CDR2 FQGNSA. The CDR3 DNA reads TGTGCCAGCAGCTTCGTTACAGGGGATTACGGTGACTACGAGCAGTACTTC. It encodes CASSFVTGDYGDYEQYF.

V is TRBV9 and J is TRBJ2-5; D might be TRBD1 (6 bases). V lost 0 bases, J lost 7 bases, and 19 bases lay in between. In germline, CDR1 is SGDLS, CDR2 YYNGEE. The CDR3 length is 16 residues. As DNA, the CDR3 is TGTGCCAGCAGCGTAGAGGGGGACGGAAACGGAGGGACCCAGTACTTC. Translated: CASSVEGDGNGGTQYF.

The chain carries TRBV9 and TRBJ2-7; 7 bases fit TRBD2. Germline V gene data show CDR1 as SGDLS and CDR2 as YYNGEE. The V segment lost 1 base and the J segment 0 bases; nucleotides outside the gene matches: 4. The CDR3 length is 15 residues. CDR3 DNA sequence: TGTGCCAGCAGCGTAAGCGGGGACGTCTCCTACGAGCAGTACTTC. Translated: CASSVSGDVSYEQYF.

The rearrangement links TRBV2 to TRBJ1-6; D call uncertain. V shed 5 bases and J shed 0 bases, with 8 bases lying between them. Germline values: CDR1 SNHLY, CDR2 FYNNEI. CDR3 length equals 15 residues. The CDR3 is CASSLAGSYNSPLHF. For the CDR3, the DNA is TGTGCCAGCAGTCTGGCAGGCTCCTATAATTCACCCCTCCACTTT. The full variable domain, with the rest looked up from reference TRBV2 and TRBJ1-6, is EPEVTQTPSHQVTQMGQEVILRCVPISNHLYFYWYRQILGQKVEFLVSFYNNEISEKSEIFDDQFSVERPDGSNFTLKIRSTKLEDSAMYFCASSLAGSYNSPLHFGNGTRLTVT.

The chain has TRBV7-3 and TRBJ2-5, with 9 bases fitting TRBD1. The CDR3 consists of 14 residues. The V and J ends lost 5 bases and 5 bases, in that order; junction bases with no gene match: 6. Germline values: CDR1 SGHTA, CDR2 FQGTGA. The CDR3 DNA is TGTGCCAGCAGCCGGACAGGGGCTGAGGAGACCCAGTACTTC. Protein sequence: CASSRTGAEETQYF.

The chain carries TRBV30 and TRBJ2-7; D is unclear. The length of the CDR3 is 11 residues. V lost 2 bases and J lost 6, with 8 bases in between. CDR1 is GTSNPN and CDR2 is SVGIG in the germline V gene (reference sequence). The CDR3 loop reads CAWSFGVEQYF. The DNA for the CDR3 is TGTGCCTGGAGTTTTGGGGTCGAGCAGTACTTC. Filled out from reference TRBV30 and TRBJ2-7, the complete variable domain reads SQTIHQWPATLVQPVGSPLSLECTVEGTSNPNLYWYRQAAGRGLQLLFYSVGIGQISSEVPQNLSASRPQDRQFILSSKKLLLSDSGFYLCAWSFGVEQYFGPGTRLTVT.

The chain combines TRBV5-1 with TRBJ1-2; D unclear. The CDR3 length is 13 residues. Germline V lookup: CDR1 SGHRS, CDR2 YFSETQ. V gave up 6 bases and J gave up 1 base, with 10 bases separating them. Here the CDR3 DNA reads TGCGCCAGCACTGGCAACGATAACTATGGCTACACCTTC. Translation gives CASTGNDNYGYTF.

The V gene is TRBV7-9, the J gene TRBJ2-5; TRBD2 is a possible D gene (6 bases). The germline V and J ends were trimmed by 5 bases and 1 base, with 11 bases remaining between them. The CDR3 spans 14 residues. CDR1 and CDR2 (germline): SEHNR, FQNEAQ (reference sequence). DNA of the CDR3: TGTGCCAGCAGCCACTTGGGGGGCCAAGAGACCCAGTACTTC. It specifies CASSHLGGQETQYF. Looking up the rest from reference TRBV7-9 and TRBJ2-5 gives the full variable domain: DTGVSQNPRHKITKRGQNVTFRCDPISEHNRLYWYRQTLGQGPEFLTYFQNEAQLEKSRLLSDRFSAERPKGSFSTLEIQRTEQGDSAMYLCASSHLGGQETQYFGPGTRLLVL.

Points on this clone: At the DNA level, this CDR3 is encoded by other sequences in the same sample as well. This chain links TRBV6-5 with TRBJ1-2; possible D gene TRBD1, 5 bases. CDR1 is MNHEY, CDR2 SVGAGI, per germline. The CDR3 has 14 residues. V lost 2 bases, J lost 2 bases, and 9 bases lay in between. This CDR3 is CASSYGGGNYGYTF. The CDR3 DNA reads TGTGCCAGCAGTTACGGCGGGGGGAACTATGGCTACACCTTC.

This chain joins TRBV27 and TRBJ2-1, with 9 bases aligning to TRBD2. This CDR3 is 17 amino acids long. The J segment lost 0 bases and the V segment lost 3 bases, leaving 6 bases of the junction unmatched. CDR1 and CDR2 from the germline V gene are MNHEY and SMNVEV (reference sequence). As DNA, the CDR3 is TGTGCCAGCAGTTTCGCGGCGGGGGGGAGCTCCTACAATGAGCAGTTCTTC. Translated, it gives CASSFAAGGSSYNEQFF.

The chain has TRBV7-6 and TRBJ2-4; D could derive from TRBD1 or TRBD2 (5 bases each). V lost 5 bases, J lost 5 bases, and 10 bases lay in between. This CDR3 has 13 residues. Germline CDR1 and CDR2: SGHVS and FNYEAQ. CDR3 DNA: TGTGCCAGCAGCGGGGACGGGGAAAACATTCAGTACTTC. It codes for CASSGDGENIQYF.

This rearrangement joins TRBV5-1 to TRBJ2-1; 12 bases are a match to TRBD1. Germline V lookup: CDR1 SGHRS, CDR2 YFSETQ. Trimming took 4 bases from V and 1 from J; bases not matched to a gene: 9. This CDR3 comprises 18 residues. CDR3: CASSPGQGAGSSYNEQFF. The CDR3 bases are TGCGCCAGCAGCCCGGGACAGGGGGCGGGTTCGTCCTACAATGAGCAGTTCTTC.

The V and J genes are TRBV27 and TRBJ2-3; 9 positions agree with TRBD1. The CDR3 covers 15 residues. J gave up 0 bases and V 7 bases, and 5 bases lay outside the gene matches. In germline, CDR1 is MNHEY, CDR2 SMNVEV (reference sequence). DNA of the CDR3: TGTGCCAGCAACCACAGGGGGCCTAGCACAGATACGCAGTATTTT. It yields the protein CASNHRGPSTDTQYF.

CDR3 region: CASSLSQGNTIYF. In nucleotides, the CDR3 is TGTGCCAGCAGCTTAAGCCAGGGAAACACCATATATTTT. The chain is built from TRBV7-8 and TRBJ1-3; D remains ambiguous. The length of the CDR3 is 13 residues. V lost 2 bases to trimming and J lost 4 bases, with 6 bases between them. Germline lookup yields CDR1 SGHVS and CDR2 FQNEAQ.

CDR3 DNA sequence: TGTGCCAGCAGCTTAGGGCGGGTACTAGCGTGGGACACAGATACGCAGTATTTT. Translation gives CASSLGRVLAWDTDTQYF. The chain links TRBV7-9 to TRBJ2-3; 7 bases are shared with TRBD2. Germline CDR1 SEHNR, CDR2 FQNEAQ (reference sequence). CDR3 length: 18 residues. V lost 1 base to trimming and J lost 2 bases; unmatched junction nucleotides: 12.

The rearrangement links TRBV27 to TRBJ2-7; TRBD2 aligns across 11 bases. The CDR3 length is 15 residues. Germline lookup yields CDR1 MNHEY and CDR2 SMNVEV (reference sequence). V shed 2 bases, J shed 6 bases, and the junction held 6 bases outside the gene matches. The CDR3 bases are TGTGCCAGCAGTTTACTACTAGCGGGAGAAGGCGAGCAGTACTTC. It codes for CASSLLLAGEGEQYF.

The chain links TRBV5-6 to TRBJ1-5; perhaps TRBD1 as D (5 bases). CDR1 is SGHDT and CDR2 is YYEEEE in the germline V gene. V was pared by 4 bases and J by 2 bases, with 13 bases between. The CDR3 covers 15 residues. The CDR3 DNA follows: TGTGCCAGCAGCATGGGACTTGAAGGCAATCAGCCCCAGCATTTT. It codes for CASSMGLEGNQPQHF.

About this clone itself: Distinct nucleotide sequences in the sample also encode this CDR3. V is TRBV7-9 and J is TRBJ2-7; TRBD2 matches 9 bases. The V gene end was trimmed by 2 bases and the J gene end by 4 bases; junction bases not matched to a gene: 0. The CDR3 consists of 13 residues. From germline, CDR1 is SEHNR and CDR2 FQNEAQ (reference sequence). The CDR3 region is CASSLLAGYEQYF. The CDR3 coding sequence is TGTGCCAGCAGCTTACTAGCGGGATACGAGCAGTACTTC. The full variable domain, in which reference TRBV7-9 and TRBJ2-7 provide the parts outside the CDR3, is DTGVSQNPRHKITKRGQNVTFRCDPISEHNRLYWYRQTLGQGPEFLTYFQNEAQLEKSRLLSDRFSAERPKGSFSTLEIQRTEQGDSAMYLCASSLLAGYEQYFGPGTRLTVT.

On this clone: Other nucleotide sequences from this sample produce the same CDR3. The gene calls are TRBV6-5 and TRBJ2-7; D tentatively reads TRBD1 or TRBD2 (6 bases each). Trimming left V 2 bases short and J 1 base short, with 9 bases between. The CDR3 totals 14 residues. Germline CDR1 and CDR2: MNHEY and SVGAGI. DNA for the CDR3: TGTGCCAGCAGTTACGGGGGGCCGTCCTACGAGCAGTACTTC. It is translated as CASSYGGPSYEQYF.

CDR3 in amino acids: CAISDQLEKLFF. Here the CDR3 DNA reads TGTGCCATCAGTGATCAGTTGGAAAAACTGTTTTTT. The rearrangement joins TRBV10-3 to TRBJ1-4, with unresolved D. The CDR3 sequence is 12 residues long. The V end was cut by 3 bases, the J end by 8 bases, with 7 bases between. The germline V gene encodes CDR1 ENHRY and CDR2 SYGVKD.

On this clone: Other DNA variants within this sample encode the same CDR3. The chain links TRBV6-5 to TRBJ2-7; the D is unclear. V was cut by 2 bases and J by 1 base, with 6 bases left in between. The germline V gene has CDR1 MNHEY and CDR2 SVGAGI. CDR3 length: 13 residues. CDR3 residues: CASSYDGSYEQYF. In nucleotides, the CDR3 is TGTGCCAGCAGTTACGACGGATCCTACGAGCAGTACTTC.

This clone was seen just once. The CDR3 DNA reads TGTGCCAGCAGTTATGGGGAGGGAGCCAAAAACATTCAGTACTTC. It encodes CASSYGEGAKNIQYF. The rearrangement joins TRBV6-5 to TRBJ2-4; 7 bases are a match to TRBD2. CDR1 is MNHEY, CDR2 SVGAGI, per germline. V lost 3 bases, J lost 0 bases, and 2 bases stayed unmatched. The CDR3 covers 15 residues.

With regard to this clone: The DNA is omitted, as the CDR3 cannot be located on it reliably, and the CDR3 follows TCRdb's listing. CDR3 sequence: CASFGNGWENTEAFF. The chain joins TRBV27 to TRBJ1-1. The CDR3 length is 15 residues, termini included. Germline V lookup: CDR1 MNHEY, CDR2 SMNVEV (reference sequence).

With regard to this clone: This same CDR3 is encoded by further DNA sequences in the sample. The V and J genes are TRBV13 and TRBJ2-7, with TRBD1 as a possible D gene (6 bases). This CDR3 is 13 amino acids long. From germline, CDR1 is PRHDT and CDR2 FYEKMQ (reference sequence). Trimming pared 0 bases from V and 4 bases from J, leaving 7 bases between. The CDR3 nucleotides are TGTGCCAGCAGCTTAGGGGACAGTTACGAGCAGTACTTC. It codes for CASSLGDSYEQYF. The full variable domain, with the rest looked up from reference TRBV13 and TRBJ2-7, is AAGVIQSPRHLIKEKRETATLKCYPIPRHDTVYWYQQGPGQDPQFLISFYEKMQSDKGSIPDRFSAQQFSDYHSELNMSSLELGDSALYFCASSLGDSYEQYFGPGTRLTVT.